Below are 28 T cell receptor beta chains sequenced from a single sample in a study of breast tumors, draining lymph nodes, adjacent tissues. Breast cancer patients provided tissue from their axillary draining lymph nodes. MiXCR was run by TCRdb on the multiplex PCR reads, yielding one entry per CDR3 protein. The sample has around 130,000 distinct CDR3 sequences; about 20% are singletons. Sequencing input: axillary lymph node tissue. These receptors came from a female donor with breast cancer. Some clones in this sample may be carry-over from other donors' samples.

The J gene is TRBJ1-5, the V gene TRBV6-1; no clear D. There are 16 residues in the CDR3. V lost 11 bases, J lost 0 bases, and 20 bases lay in between. Germline values: CDR1 MNHNS, CDR2 SASEGT. CDR3 amino acids: CAGAQDGSYSNQPQHF. The CDR3 bases are TGTGCCGGCGCTCAGGACGGATCCTATAGCAATCAGCCCCAGCATTTT.

This clonotype was seen repeatedly, ten times or more. The chain is built from TRBV9 and TRBJ1-4; D is unresolved. Germline assignment: CDR1 SGDLS and CDR2 YYNGEE. There are 14 residues in the CDR3. V lost 0 bases, J lost 4 bases, and 7 bases lay in between. CDR3 sequence: CASSVAVGNEKLFF. Here the CDR3 DNA reads TGTGCCAGCAGCGTAGCAGTAGGTAATGAAAAACTGTTTTTT.

This clonotype was detected ten times or more. The chain recombines TRBV12-3 or TRBV12-4 with TRBJ2-7; TRBD1 matches at 9 bases. J was trimmed by 6 bases and V by 6 bases; bases with no gene match: 12. This CDR3 has 15 residues. CDR3 in DNA: TGTGCCAGCAGCCGACGTCCCGGGACAGGGAGCGAGCAGTACTTC. Translating it yields CASSRRPGTGSEQYF.

The sample holds a few counts of this clonotype. CDR3 sequence: CASSETGGEGETQYF. CDR3 DNA sequence: TGTGCCAGCAGCGAGACGGGGGGCGAGGGGGAGACCCAGTACTTC. V is TRBV3-1 and J is TRBJ2-5, with D perhaps matching TRBD2 (7 bases). V was trimmed by 5 bases and J by 5 bases, leaving 18 bases between them. The CDR3 runs 15 residues. Germline V gene data show CDR1 as LGHDT and CDR2 as YNNKEL (reference sequence).

Ten or more counts support this clonotype. The chain recombines TRBV12-3 or TRBV12-4 with TRBJ1-6; D remains ambiguous. The CDR3 has 13 residues. V shed 6 bases and J shed 7 bases, with 10 bases lying between them. The CDR3 nucleotides read TGTGCCAGCAGCGGTGCCGGAAATTCACCCCTCCACTTT. It codes for CASSGAGNSPLHF.

As concerns this clonotype: Since a much larger clone is just one base distant, this may be a read error. This sequence joins TRBV24-1 and TRBJ2-1, with 11 positions matching TRBD2. Looked up from germline, CDR1 is KGHDR and CDR2 is SFDVKD. The CDR3 contains 16 residues. CDR3 protein: CATSDASGGIYNEQLF. The CDR3 nucleotides read TGTGCCACCAGTGATGCTAGCGGGGGGATCTACAATGAGCAGCTCTTC.

This clonotype was observed many times. The chain recombines TRBV9 with TRBJ2-7, with D perhaps TRBD2 (7 bases). The CDR3 is 15 amino acids. V was shortened by 3 bases and J by 3 bases, with 16 bases between the two germline ends. The germline gives CDR1 SGDLS, CDR2 YYNGEE. This CDR3 is CASSGEEGGFYEQYF. The CDR3 coding sequence is TGTGCCAGCAGCGGGGAGGAGGGGGGGTTCTACGAGCAGTACTTC. Full variable domain (missing parts from reference TRBV9 and TRBJ2-7): DSGVTQTPKHLITATGQRVTLRCSPRSGDLSVYWYQQSLDQGLQFLIQYYNGEERAKGNILERFSAQQFPDLHSELNLSSLELGDSALYFCASSGEEGGFYEQYFGPGTRLTVT.

This clonotype has at least ten counts. This chain links TRBV4-1 with TRBJ2-3, with D possibly matching TRBD1 (6 bases). The length of the CDR3 is 14 residues. Trimming took 0 bases from V and 6 from J, leaving 10 bases between them. Looked up from germline, CDR1 is MGHRA and CDR2 is YSYEKL. CDR3 region: CASSQDEGVDTQYF. The CDR3 coding sequence is TGCGCCAGCAGCCAAGATGAGGGGGTGGATACGCAGTATTTT.

Many counts were recorded for this clonotype. This chain connects TRBV11-2 to TRBJ1-6, with D possibly TRBD1 on 5 matching bases. This CDR3 contains 14 residues. Trimming stripped 3 bases from V and 6 bases from J, with 9 bases between. The germline V gene encodes CDR1 SGHAT and CDR2 FQNNGV. CDR3: CASSFPGPNSPLHF. The CDR3, as DNA: TGTGCCAGCAGCTTCCCAGGGCCTAATTCACCCCTCCACTTT.

Concerning this clonotype itself: Germline and junction disagree at one end, which may indicate a read error. V and J are TRBV20-1 and TRBJ2-1; 11 bases match TRBD2. The CDR3 is 14 residues long. Germline V gene lookup returns CDR1 DFQATT and CDR2 SNEGSKA (reference sequence). CDR3 loop: CSARTSGKSNEQIF. Written as DNA, the CDR3 is TGCAGTGCTAGGACTAGCGGGAAAAGCAATGAGCAGATCTTC.

A note on this clonotype: A much larger clone sits a single nucleotide away, making a read error possible. V and J are TRBV27 and TRBJ2-1; 8 bases fit TRBD2. V shed 7 bases, J shed 6 bases, and the junction held 5 bases outside the gene matches. Germline V gene data show CDR1 as MNHEY and CDR2 as SMNVEV (reference sequence). The CDR3 spans 13 residues. CDR3 DNA: TGTGCCAGCAATCGACGGGGGGGCAATGAGCAGTTCTTC. This translates into CASNRRGGNEQFF.

This clonotype showed up just a few times. The rearrangement links TRBV18 to TRBJ2-5; TRBD2 matches 12 bases. This CDR3 is built from 20 residues. The germline V gene has CDR1 KGHSH and CDR2 LQKENI. Trimming removed 3 bases from V and 5 bases from J; junction bases left unmatched: 19. The CDR3 is CASSPLGLAGGPSLVETQYF. In nucleotides, the CDR3 is TGTGCCAGCTCACCCCTCGGGCTAGCGGGAGGGCCGAGTCTCGTCGAGACCCAGTACTTC.

This clonotype was counted ten times or more. This chain connects TRBV20-1 to TRBJ2-7, with D possibly TRBD2 on 5 matching bases. This CDR3 contains 11 residues. V was clipped by 3 bases and J by 4 bases, with 7 bases between them. Germline loops: CDR1 DFQATT, CDR2 SNEGSKA (reference sequence). In DNA, the CDR3 is TGCAGTGCTAGGGAGGTTTACGAGCAGTACTTC. It translates to CSAREVYEQYF.

This clonotype was detected ten times or more. This chain links TRBV11-1 with TRBJ2-3; TRBD2 matches at 10 bases. From germline, CDR1 is SGHAT and CDR2 FQDESV (reference sequence). J lost 6 bases, V lost 4 bases, and 4 bases had no gene match. CDR3 length: 14 residues. CDR3 bases: TGTGCCAGCAGCTCGTGGACTAGCGGCGATACGCAGTATTTT. It is translated as CASSSWTSGDTQYF.

There are many counts of this clonotype. The rearrangement joins TRBV7-8 to TRBJ2-2; D gene ambiguous. Germline CDR1 is SGHVS and CDR2 is FQNEAQ. This CDR3 is 16 amino acids long. V lost 1 base and J lost 0, with 9 bases in between. The CDR3 loop reads CASSLGTTTNTGELFF. In DNA, the CDR3 is TGTGCCAGCAGCTTAGGGACGACGACGAACACCGGGGAGCTGTTTTTT. Supplemented by reference TRBV7-8 and TRBJ2-2, the full variable domain reads GAGVSQSPRYKVAKRGQDVALRCDPISGHVSLFWYQQALGQGPEFLTYFQNEAQLDKSGLPSDRFFAERPEGSVSTLKIQRTQQEDSAVYLCASSLGTTTNTGELFFGEGSRLTVL.

This clonotype appeared many times. This chain connects TRBV25-1 to TRBJ2-2; D unresolved. Germline CDR1 is MGHDK and CDR2 is SYGVNS. The V end was cut by 7 bases, the J end by 5 bases, with 11 bases between. This CDR3 spans 13 amino acids. This chain's CDR3 is CASNEVVTGELFF. CDR3 sequence (DNA): TGTGCCAGCAATGAGGTAGTGACCGGGGAGCTGTTTTTT.

This clonotype was counted at least ten times. The chain uses TRBV7-2 and TRBJ2-1; either TRBD1 or TRBD2 may supply D (6 bases each). V gave up 1 base and J gave up 9 bases, with 13 bases separating them. Germline CDR1 SGHTA, CDR2 FQGNSA. CDR3 length: 14 residues. The CDR3 DNA reads as TGTGCCAGCAGCTTAGTTCTGGGGGGCCGTGAGCAGTTCTTC. Protein sequence: CASSLVLGGREQFF.

This clonotype was observed at least ten times. The V gene is TRBV6-1, the J gene TRBJ2-6; D unclear. From germline, CDR1 is MNHNS and CDR2 SASEGT. CDR3 length: 14 amino acids. Trimming removed 2 bases at V and 4 bases at J, with 6 bases between. The CDR3 reads CASSEQTGANVLTF. CDR3 DNA sequence: TGTGCCAGCAGTGAACAAACCGGGGCCAACGTCCTGACTTTC.

The chain carries TRBV6-1 and TRBJ2-3, with a weak D call TRBD2 (6 bases). Looked up from germline, CDR1 is MNHNS and CDR2 is SASEGT. Trimming stripped 2 bases from V and 0 bases from J, with 18 bases between. The CDR3 sequence is 18 residues long. The CDR3 spells CASSEFAGISDSTDTQYF. CDR3 nucleotides: TGTGCCAGCAGTGAATTTGCGGGAATCTCCGATAGCACAGATACGCAGTATTTT.

This clonotype was counted many times. The chain joins TRBV7-2 to TRBJ1-5, with 7 bases that match TRBD1. The V segment lost 5 bases and the J segment 9 bases; nucleotides outside the gene matches: 10. CDR1 and CDR2 from the germline V gene are SGHTA and FQGNSA. CDR3 length: 14 amino acids. CDR3 bases: TGTGCCAGCAGCGCACAGGGGCAGGTCTGGCCCCAGCATTTT. Translation gives CASSAQGQVWPQHF.

This clonotype was observed a handful of times. The rearrangement links TRBV5-1 to TRBJ2-2, with 7 bases that match TRBD1. V gave up 3 bases and J gave up 5 bases; unmatched junction bases: 7. The CDR3 totals 15 residues. CDR1 SGHRS and CDR2 YFSETQ come from the germline V gene. This CDR3 is CASSSGTDTTGELFF. DNA of the CDR3: TGCGCCAGCAGCTCTGGGACAGATACTACCGGGGAGCTGTTTTTT.

In regard to this clonotype: This may stem from a read error, because a much larger clone lies one nucleotide away. This sequence joins TRBV5-1 and TRBJ1-2; D may be TRBD1 (6 bases). The CDR3 extends over 15 amino acids. Germline loops: CDR1 SGHRS, CDR2 YFSETQ. CDR3 in amino acids: CAGSLAAGTHYGYTF. The DNA for the CDR3 is TGCGCCGGCAGCTTGGCCGCCGGGACACACTATGGCTACACCTTC.

This clonotype has at least ten counts. The chain has TRBV20-1 and TRBJ1-2; the D gene is possibly TRBD1 (6 bases). The CDR3 is 11 amino acids. Germline V gene data show CDR1 as DFQATT and CDR2 as SNEGSKA (reference sequence). CDR3 DNA sequence: TGCGGGAAAGGACAGAACTATGGCTACACCTTC. Its protein product is CGKGQNYGYTF.

The table lists this clonotype with a few counts. The CDR3 here is CASSLTPLDTQYF. CDR3 DNA: TGTGCCAGCAGCCTGACTCCCCTGGATACGCAGTATTTT. The chain employs TRBV11-3 and TRBJ2-3; D not resolved. CDR1 and CDR2 from the germline V gene are SGHNT and YENEEA. Trimming pared 5 bases from V and 6 bases from J, leaving 12 bases between. The CDR3 sequence is 13 residues long.

This clonotype was counted a few times. The chain has TRBV28 and TRBJ2-3; 7 bases fit TRBD1. V lost 6 bases to trimming and J lost 0 bases; unmatched junction nucleotides: 6. Germline V gives CDR1 MDHEN, CDR2 SYDVKM. The CDR3 extends over 15 amino acids. CDR3 DNA: TGTGCCAGCAGAGGGGACAGAGCTAGCACAGATACGCAGTATTTT. It codes for CASRGDRASTDTQYF.

This clonotype occurred many times. The V call is TRBV9, the J call TRBJ2-7; D ambiguous. Germline V CDR1 and CDR2: SGDLS, YYNGEE. The CDR3 runs 14 residues. V lost 0 bases to trimming and J lost 1 base, with 8 bases between them. CDR3 amino acids: CASSVDLGSYEQYF. CDR3 nucleotides: TGTGCCAGCAGCGTAGATCTGGGATCCTACGAGCAGTACTTC.

As to this clonotype: It may be a read error: a sequence one base away is much more abundant. The rearrangement joins TRBV2 to TRBJ2-1; D not certain. Per germline, CDR1 SNHLY and CDR2 FYNNEI. The CDR3 length is 13 residues. The CDR3 bases are TGTGCCAGCAATAAGGCAAGAAACAATGAGCAGTCCTTC. It yields the protein CASNKARNNEQSF.

In its sample, this clonotype was seen many times. The genes are TRBV7-9 and TRBJ1-5; no reliable D call. CDR1 is SEHNR and CDR2 is FQNEAQ in the germline V gene (reference sequence). This CDR3 is built from 14 residues. V lost 1 base and J 3 bases, leaving 7 bases between the germline ends. Here the CDR3 DNA reads TGTGCCAGCAGCTTAGATCTGAACAATCAGCCCCAGCATTTT. Its translation is CASSLDLNNQPQHF. The full variable domain, completed using reference TRBV7-9 and TRBJ1-5, is DTGVSQNPRHKITKRGQNVTFRCDPISEHNRLYWYRQTLGQGPEFLTYFQNEAQLEKSRLLSDRFSAERPKGSFSTLEIQRTEQGDSAMYLCASSLDLNNQPQHFGDGTRLSIL.